The source of this T cell receptor beta chain is a study of blood T cell repertoires in COVID-19. Overall study: From T cells, B-cell-depleted T cells, or PBMCs came the material, which was cDNA or gDNA.

This CDR3 is 13 amino acids long. Germline CDR1 SQVTM, CDR2 ANQGSEA. J was trimmed by 0 bases and V by 6 bases; bases with no gene match: 3. This table comes from immunoSEQ multiplex PCR, and its TCRdb copy is limited to in-frame clones, with some not included. The sample holds a few hundred thousand clones, 80% to 90% seen once. Assignments of participants to cohorts depended upon their own reported clinical history. Sequenced material: PBMCs or T cells enriched from blood (not recorded which). This receptor was taken from a woman in her 30s who had recovered from COVID-19. The chain couples TRBV29-1 to TRBJ2-7; 9 nucleotides agree with TRBD2. This CDR3 is CSVTTSGSYEQYF. The CDR3 nucleotides read TGCAGCGTCACGACTAGCGGCTCCTACGAGCAGTACTTC.